Following are 14 T cell receptor beta chains from one sample sequenced in a study of blood T cell repertoires in COVID-19. Profiling relied on immunoSEQ multiplex PCR, and the TCRdb table lists in-frame clones only, not all of them. This table has roughly 250,000 clones, just over 90% appearing once. Sequenced material: PBMCs or T cells enriched from blood (not recorded which). These receptors were taken from a woman between 18 and 30 years old who had recovered from COVID-19.

The V call is TRBV11-3, the J call TRBJ2-7; D perhaps matches TRBD2 (5 bases). The CDR3 loop spans 14 amino acids. V was clipped by 3 bases and J by 2 bases, with 11 bases between them. Germline CDR1 SGHNT, CDR2 YENEEA. CDR3 bases: TGTGCCAGCAGCTTGTCGGGAAGACCCTACGAGCAGTACTTC. Translated, it gives CASSLSGRPYEQYF.

The rearrangement joins TRBV28 to TRBJ2-1, with 15 bases lining up with TRBD2. This CDR3 has 15 residues. Looked up from germline, CDR1 is MDHEN and CDR2 is SYDVKM. Trimming took 6 bases from V and 7 from J; bases not matched to a gene: 4. CDR3 amino acids: CASRSGTSGRNEQFF. The CDR3 nucleotides read TGTGCCAGCAGGTCCGGGACTAGCGGGAGGAATGAGCAGTTCTTC.

The chain joins TRBV7-3 to TRBJ2-7; 8 bases are a match to TRBD1. This CDR3 has 13 amino acids. The J segment lost 3 bases and the V segment lost 4 bases, leaving 2 bases of the junction unmatched. CDR1 is SGHTA, CDR2 FQGTGA, per germline. CDR3 sequence: CASSSDRGYEQYF. In nucleotides, the CDR3 is TGTGCCAGCAGCTCTGACAGGGGCTACGAGCAGTACTTC.

V usage is TRBV5-1 and J usage is TRBJ1-3; D is uncertain. CDR1 and CDR2 (germline): SGHRS, YFSETQ. Trimming shortened V by 5 bases and J by 0 bases, and 9 bases separated the two germline ends. CDR3 size: 14 residues. CDR3 protein: CASRRDTSGNTIYF. As DNA, the CDR3 is TGCGCCAGCAGACGCGACACCTCTGGAAACACCATATATTTT.

The J gene is TRBJ2-7, the V gene TRBV7-2; 13 bases map to TRBD2. V lost 2 bases, J lost 1 base, and 2 bases stayed unmatched. The CDR3 spans 16 residues. Germline V gene data show CDR1 as SGHTA and CDR2 as FQGNSA. CDR3 bases: TGTGCCAGCAGCTTACCGACTAGCGGGGGGTCCTACGAGCAGTACTTC. It is translated as CASSLPTSGGSYEQYF.

The chain links TRBV6-1 to TRBJ1-5; 9 nucleotides match TRBD1. After removal of 1 base from V and 7 bases from J, the junction contained 8 bases not matched to a gene. The CDR3 contains 16 residues. Germline lookup yields CDR1 MNHNS and CDR2 SASEGT. The CDR3 region has the DNA TGTGCCAGCAGTGAAGGGACAGGGGATTCAGGGCAGCCCCAGCATTTT. It yields the protein CASSEGTGDSGQPQHF.

The chain joins TRBV6-5 to TRBJ1-5, with D maybe TRBD1 (6 bases). Trimming cost V 5 bases and J 5 bases, with 10 bases left between them. CDR1 MNHEY and CDR2 SVGAGI come from the germline V gene. The CDR3 runs 13 residues. The CDR3 here is CASSRDNHQPQHF. Here the CDR3 DNA reads TGTGCCAGCAGTAGGGACAATCATCAGCCCCAGCATTTT.

The chain couples TRBV19 to TRBJ2-5, with 7 bases aligning to TRBD2. V was pared by 3 bases and J by 5 bases, with 0 bases of the junction left unmatched. Germline CDR1 reads LNHDA; CDR2 reads SQIVND (reference sequence). This CDR3 contains 12 residues. For the CDR3, the DNA is TGTGCCAGTAGTATGGGGGGGGAGACCCAGTACTTC. Amino acids: CASSMGGETQYF. Combining the CDR3 with reference TRBV19 and TRBJ2-5 gives the whole variable domain DGGITQSPKYLFRKEGQNVTLSCEQNLNHDAMYWYRQDPGQGLRLIYYSQIVNDFQKGDIAEGYSVSREKKESFPLTVTSAQKNPTAFYLCASSMGGETQYFGPGTRLLVL.

The DNA for the CDR3 is TGTGCCAGCAGCTTCCAACAGGGTGACTATGGCTACACCTTC. Protein: CASSFQQGDYGYTF. The chain combines TRBV5-4 with TRBJ1-2; D may be TRBD1 (6 bases). The germline gives CDR1 SGHNT, CDR2 YYREEE (reference sequence). This CDR3 has 14 residues. The V gene lost 2 bases and the J gene lost 3 bases, with 11 bases spanning the gap.

The rearrangement uses TRBV25-1 and TRBJ2-3, with TRBD2 as a possible D gene (7 bases). Germline V gene sequence: CDR1 MGHDK, CDR2 SYGVNS. The CDR3 has 17 residues. V was clipped by 1 base and J by 0 bases, with 14 bases between them. The CDR3 here is CASSELGGAVSTDTQYF. Here the CDR3 DNA reads TGTGCCAGCAGTGAATTAGGGGGGGCAGTTAGCACAGATACGCAGTATTTT.

The CDR3 bases are TGTGCCACCAGTGCTGGGGAGACAGATACGCAGTATTTT. Its protein product is CATSAGETDTQYF. The chain links TRBV24-1 to TRBJ2-3; a possible D gene is TRBD2 (5 bases). Trimming left V 5 bases short and J 3 bases short, with 8 bases between. CDR3 length: 13 amino acids. Germline V lookup: CDR1 KGHDR, CDR2 SFDVKD.

About this clone: This sample includes further DNA sequences coding for the same CDR3. This sequence joins TRBV28 and TRBJ1-6, with 9 bases fitting TRBD1. CDR3 size: 15 residues. The V and J ends lost 4 bases and 7 bases, in that order; junction bases with no gene match: 5. In germline, CDR1 is MDHEN, CDR2 SYDVKM. The CDR3 sequence is CASSSGQGNNSPLHF. In DNA, the CDR3 is TGTGCCAGCAGTTCAGGACAGGGGAACAATTCACCCCTCCACTTT.

V usage is TRBV28 and J usage is TRBJ2-1; 9 bases fit TRBD2. The germline V gene has CDR1 MDHEN and CDR2 SYDVKM. This CDR3 region has 13 residues. V dropped 4 bases and J dropped 6; count of bases not matched to a gene: 1. The CDR3 sequence is CASSWTSVNEQFF. In DNA form, the CDR3 reads TGTGCCAGCAGTTGGACTAGCGTCAATGAGCAGTTCTTC.

This chain links TRBV7-2 with TRBJ2-5; 8 bases are shared with TRBD1. V was clipped by 0 bases and J by 3 bases; unmatched bases: 0. This CDR3 comprises 14 residues. The V gene's germline CDR1 is SGHTA and CDR2 FQGNSA. The CDR3 sequence is CASSLATGEETQYF. The CDR3 DNA reads as TGTGCCAGCAGCTTAGCGACAGGGGAAGAGACCCAGTACTTC.